The 18 T cell receptor beta chains below all came from one sample that was sequenced in a study of CD8 T cells in ankylosing spondylitis. TCRdb redid the calling of the 5' RACE reads with MiXCR, one entry per CDR3 protein. The sample comprises 160,000 or so distinct CDR3 sequences, approximately 9.9% of which are singletons, and about 14% rests with the top ten. Specimen: blood, either unsorted or a sorted T cell fraction (not recorded which). The receptors were sampled from a female donor with ankylosing spondylitis or in good health (not recorded which).

Ten or more counts support this clonotype. CDR3 sequence: CASSLSLVNLDEQFF. CDR3 DNA sequence: TGCGCCAGCAGCTTGAGTCTTGTAAATCTGGATGAGCAGTTCTTC. The chain is built from TRBV5-1 and TRBJ2-1; D not resolved. The CDR3 runs 15 residues. In germline, CDR1 is SGHRS, CDR2 YFSETQ. Trimming left V 1 base short and J 8 bases short, with 16 bases between.

The chain links TRBV4-3 to TRBJ1-5; D perhaps matches TRBD1 (5 bases). V was cut by 4 bases and J by 5 bases, with 15 bases left in between. The CDR3 totals 15 residues. CDR1 and CDR2 from the germline V gene are LGHNA and YSLEER. The CDR3 DNA reads TGCGCCAGCAGCCTCCTATGGGGGGGGGATCAGCCCCAGCATTTT. Protein: CASSLLWGGDQPQHF.

The chain has TRBV11-2 and TRBJ2-3; D is perhaps TRBD1 (5 bases). Germline assignment: CDR1 SGHAT and CDR2 FQNNGV. This CDR3 is 17 amino acids long. Trimming took off 6 bases at V and 2 bases at J, with 21 bases between the two ends. CDR3 sequence: CASRPPSGASYTDTQYF. The DNA for the CDR3 is TGTGCCAGCAGGCCTCCTTCTGGGGCTTCCTACACAGATACGCAGTATTTT.

V usage is TRBV10-3 and J usage is TRBJ2-7; TRBD1 matches 8 bases. Trimming took 5 bases from V and 3 from J; bases not matched to a gene: 9. The CDR3 runs 15 residues. Germline lookup yields CDR1 ENHRY and CDR2 SYGVKD. CDR3 in amino acids: CAISPGGQGFYEQYF. CDR3 sequence (DNA): TGTGCCATCAGTCCAGGCGGACAGGGATTCTACGAGCAGTACTTC.

The sample holds a few counts of this clonotype. V usage is TRBV7-8 and J usage is TRBJ2-5, with TRBD2 as a possible D gene (6 bases). Trimming took off 3 bases at V and 5 bases at J, with 13 bases between the two ends. Germline CDR1 SGHVS, CDR2 FQNEAQ. The length of the CDR3 is 14 residues. The CDR3 spells CASSFRGTGETQYF. The DNA for the CDR3 is TGTGCCAGCAGCTTCCGGGGGACCGGGGAGACCCAGTACTTC.

V and J are TRBV19 and TRBJ2-1; the D gene is possibly TRBD2 (6 bases). The germline gives CDR1 LNHDA, CDR2 SQIVND (reference sequence). Deletions cut 8 bases from V and 7 bases from J, with 15 bases between. The CDR3 sequence is 13 residues long. CDR3 region: CASQLALVNEQFF. Here the CDR3 DNA reads TGTGCCAGTCAACTAGCATTAGTGAATGAGCAGTTCTTC. Full variable domain (outside the CDR3, taken from reference TRBV19 and TRBJ2-1): DGGITQSPKYLFRKEGQNVTLSCEQNLNHDAMYWYRQDPGQGLRLIYYSQIVNDFQKGDIAEGYSVSREKKESFPLTVTSAQKNPTAFYLCASQLALVNEQFFGPGTRLTVL.

The rearrangement links TRBV11-2 to TRBJ2-3; D ambiguous. The V end lost 6 bases, the J end lost 4 bases, and 11 bases lay between the germline ends. Germline assignment: CDR1 SGHAT and CDR2 FQNNGV. CDR3 size: 13 residues. The CDR3, as DNA: TGTGCCAGCAGTTCCTATCCGGCAGATACGCAGTATTTT. It translates to CASSSYPADTQYF. Using reference TRBV11-2 and TRBJ2-3 for the parts outside the CDR3, the full variable domain is EAGVAQSPRYKIIEKRQSVAFWCNPISGHATLYWYQQILGQGPKLLIQFQNNGVVDDSQLPKDRFSAERLKGVDSTLKIQPAKLEDSAVYLCASSSYPADTQYFGPGTRLTVL.

The table lists this clonotype with a few counts. The J gene is TRBJ1-1, the V gene TRBV15; D is perhaps TRBD1 (5 bases). The V gene lost 0 bases and the J gene lost 0 bases, with 8 bases spanning the gap. The CDR3 sequence is 15 residues long. The germline V gene has CDR1 LNHNV and CDR2 YYDKDF (reference sequence). CDR3 coding DNA: TGTGCCACCAGCAGAGACAAAGGGGTGAACACTGAAGCTTTCTTT. Protein: CATSRDKGVNTEAFF. The variable domain in full, with the rest retrieved from reference TRBV15 and TRBJ1-1, is DAMVIQNPRYQVTQFGKPVTLSCSQTLNHNVMYWYQQKSSQAPKLLFHYYDKDFNNEADTPDNFQSRRPNTSFCFLDIRSPGLGDTAMYLCATSRDKGVNTEAFFGQGTRLTVV.

This clonotype was observed a handful of times. This chain joins TRBV6-5 and TRBJ2-1, with TRBD2 as a possible D gene (6 bases). This CDR3 comprises 20 residues. Germline values: CDR1 MNHEY, CDR2 SVGAGI. In nucleotides, the CDR3 is TGTGGTCCTTTAATAAGTGGGGGGAATAGCCCCACCATTTCCTACAATGAGCAGTTCTTC. This codes for CGPLISGGNSPTISYNEQFF.

The chain employs TRBV11-3 and TRBJ2-1; D is perhaps TRBD1 (6 bases). The CDR3 has 12 residues. CDR1 is SGHNT, CDR2 YENEEA, per germline. The germline V and J ends were trimmed by 8 bases and 12 bases, with 17 bases remaining between them. The CDR3 is CASGDRQGGQFF. CDR3 DNA: TGTGCCAGCGGCGACAGGCAAGGGGGGCAGTTCTTC.

The chain recombines TRBV19 with TRBJ2-1; 8 bases align to TRBD2. The CDR3 has 13 residues. The germline gives CDR1 LNHDA, CDR2 SQIVND (reference sequence). J was trimmed by 7 bases and V by 9 bases; bases with no gene match: 8. The CDR3 is CASPSGRMNEQFF. The CDR3 bases are TGTGCCAGCCCCAGCGGGAGAATGAATGAGCAGTTCTTC.

In this sample, this clonotype turned up many times. V and J are TRBV12-3 or TRBV12-4 and TRBJ2-1; TRBD1 agrees at 9 bases. The trim removed 6 bases at V and 5 bases at J, leaving 14 bases unmatched. This CDR3 is built from 17 residues. The CDR3 DNA reads as TGTGCCAGCAGACCCCAGTCGGACGGGACAGGGAACAATGAGCAGTTCTTC. Its protein is CASRPQSDGTGNNEQFF.

The V gene is TRBV7-9, the J gene TRBJ2-5; D is unclear. Germline V gene lookup returns CDR1 SEHNR and CDR2 FQNEAQ (reference sequence). V gave up 1 base and J gave up 4 bases, with 13 bases separating them. CDR3 size: 15 residues. This chain's CDR3 is CASSLGRAARETQYF. In DNA, the CDR3 is TGTGCCAGCAGCTTAGGACGGGCCGCTCGAGAGACCCAGTACTTC. Based on the CDR3 plus reference TRBV7-9 and TRBJ2-5, the full variable domain is DTGVSQNPRHKITKRGQNVTFRCDPISEHNRLYWYRQTLGQGPEFLTYFQNEAQLEKSRLLSDRFSAERPKGSFSTLEIQRTEQGDSAMYLCASSLGRAARETQYFGPGTRLLVL.

The table lists this clonotype with a few counts. The gene calls are TRBV4-1 and TRBJ2-1; TRBD2 aligns across 9 bases. The CDR3 loop spans 17 amino acids. The germline gives CDR1 MGHRA, CDR2 YSYEKL. V was clipped by 3 bases and J by 8 bases; unmatched bases: 14. The CDR3 DNA is TGCGCCAGCAGCCAGAGCCCGACTAGCGGAAATGGCGATGAGCAGTTCTTC. Its protein is CASSQSPTSGNGDEQFF.

This clonotype was detected a few times. The chain couples TRBV7-8 to TRBJ2-3, with D perhaps TRBD1 or TRBD2 (5 bases each). The CDR3 contains 16 residues. Germline loops: CDR1 SGHVS, CDR2 FQNEAQ. The V end was cut by 5 bases, the J end by 4 bases, with 19 bases between. CDR3 region: CASSQPDWDAPDTQYF. CDR3 nucleotide sequence: TGTGCCAGCAGCCAACCTGACTGGGACGCCCCAGATACGCAGTATTTT.

This clonotype has just a few counts. The CDR3 loop is CASSQETAGTSGETQYF. In DNA form, the CDR3 reads TGCGCCAGCAGCCAAGAGACTGCCGGGACTAGCGGGGAGACCCAGTACTTC. V is TRBV4-3 and J is TRBJ2-5, with 12 bases aligning to TRBD2. V lost 0 bases, J lost 5 bases, and 7 bases stayed unmatched. Germline V gene sequence: CDR1 LGHNA, CDR2 YSLEER. The CDR3 runs 17 residues.

The V gene is TRBV7-9, the J gene TRBJ1-2; 7 bases agree with TRBD1. From germline, CDR1 is SEHNR and CDR2 FQNEAQ (reference sequence). Trimming at V came to 4 bases and at J to 8 bases, leaving 13 bases not matched to a gene. The CDR3 length is 15 residues. CDR3 DNA: TGTGCCAGCAGCTCGGAAGGGGGCCAGTCTCGAGGCTACACCTTC. This sequence encodes CASSSEGGQSRGYTF.

This clonotype was found a few times. The chain combines TRBV5-6 with TRBJ1-1; 7 bases are shared with TRBD1. In germline, CDR1 is SGHDT, CDR2 YYEEEE. With 6 bases clipped from V and 3 bases from J, the junction kept 11 bases outside the gene matches. This CDR3 contains 15 residues. CDR3 region: CASNSQGQWDTEAFF. The DNA of the CDR3 is TGTGCCAGCAACTCACAGGGGCAGTGGGACACTGAAGCTTTCTTT.